The 10 T cell receptor beta chains presented below share a single source sample, sequenced in a study of cytomegalovirus exposure and HLA in healthy donors (TCRdb year 2017). Libraries came from the immunoSEQ multiplex PCR assay. A mixture of 60 forward primers for TCR Vbeta segments and 13 reverse primers for TCR Jbeta segments was used in the multiplex PCR. This is the immuneACCESS table as TCRdb keeps it, with only in-frame sequences that have V and J called. A part of the clones is gone; compared with another copy, unresolved V genes explain less than half, and the rest is unexplained. Across this sample there are about 140,000 clones, with around three quarters seen only once. Clones ranked in the top ten supply approximately 0.97% of the sample. The sequenced material came from PBMCs. All receptors derive from a man younger than 30 in good health and CMV-seronegative.

V and J are TRBV2 and TRBJ2-5; no firm D call. From germline, CDR1 is SNHLY and CDR2 FYNNEI. Deletions cut 7 bases from V and 3 bases from J, with 12 bases between. The CDR3 consists of 13 residues. Here the CDR3 reads CASMLEAKETQYF. The CDR3 DNA reads as TGTGCCAGCATGTTAGAGGCGAAAGAGACCCAGTACTTC.

The chain couples TRBV10-3 to TRBJ1-2; TRBD1 is a possible D gene (6 bases). CDR3 length: 14 residues. Trimming stripped 2 bases from V and 4 bases from J, with 11 bases between. Per the germline V gene, CDR1 is ENHRY and CDR2 is SYGVKD. Here the CDR3 reads CAISEGQHLYGYTF. CDR3 nucleotides: TGTGCCATCAGTGAGGGACAGCACCTCTATGGCTACACCTTC.

As for this clone: Other DNA sequences from this sample encode an identical CDR3 as well. The chain links TRBV2 to TRBJ1-1, with 7 nucleotides matching TRBD1. CDR1 is SNHLY and CDR2 is FYNNEI in the germline V gene. V gave up 6 bases and J gave up 0 bases; unmatched junction bases: 1. The CDR3 loop spans 13 amino acids. CDR3 residues: CASRDRLNTEAFF. Here the CDR3 DNA reads TGTGCCAGCAGGGACAGGCTGAACACTGAAGCTTTCTTT. Drawing the rest from reference TRBV2 and TRBJ1-1, the complete variable domain is EPEVTQTPSHQVTQMGQEVILRCVPISNHLYFYWYRQILGQKVEFLVSFYNNEISEKSEIFDDQFSVERPDGSNFTLKIRSTKLEDSAMYFCASRDRLNTEAFFGQGTRLTVV.

This rearrangement joins TRBV27 to TRBJ1-1, with D perhaps matching TRBD1 (6 bases). CDR1 and CDR2 (germline): MNHEY, SMNVEV (reference sequence). The CDR3 runs 13 residues. The V gene lost 6 bases and the J gene lost 1 base, with 9 bases spanning the gap. The DNA for the CDR3 is TGTGCCAGCAGACTAGGGGGGAACACTGAAGCTTTCTTT. This codes for CASRLGGNTEAFF.

This clone was recorded once. V usage is TRBV25-1 and J usage is TRBJ1-6, with D possibly being TRBD1 (5 bases). V dropped 0 bases and J dropped 11 bases, with 20 bases sitting between them. The CDR3 runs to 17 residues. Germline V lookup: CDR1 MGHDK, CDR2 SYGVNS. CDR3: CASSEYMMADTGAPLHF. The DNA of the CDR3 is TGTGCCAGCAGTGAATATATGATGGCGGACACGGGGGCACCCCTCCACTTT.

V and J are TRBV6-1 and TRBJ2-5; D possibly corresponds to TRBD2 (5 bases). The germline V gene encodes CDR1 MNHNS and CDR2 SASEGT. CDR3 length: 13 amino acids. Trimming pared 5 bases from V and 3 bases from J, leaving 10 bases between. The CDR3 is CASSPDGEETQYF. The CDR3 DNA is TGTGCCAGCAGTCCCGACGGGGAAGAGACCCAGTACTTC.

The V and J genes are TRBV19 and TRBJ1-1, with D possibly TRBD1 on 5 matching bases. V gave up 4 bases and J gave up 5 bases, with 17 bases separating them. The germline gives CDR1 LNHDA, CDR2 SQIVND (reference sequence). This CDR3 region has 15 residues. Here the CDR3 reads CASSTRARGGTEAFF. The CDR3 nucleotides are TGTGCCAGTAGTACCCGGGCTCGGGGGGGGACTGAAGCTTTCTTT.

In its sample, this clone was seen a few times. The V gene is TRBV5-6, the J gene TRBJ1-2; D remains ambiguous. Germline values: CDR1 SGHDT, CDR2 YYEEEE. V gave up 0 bases and J gave up 3 bases, with 12 bases separating them. The length of the CDR3 is 15 residues. As DNA, the CDR3 is TGTGCCAGCAGCTTGGATATGTCCCTTGACTATGGCTACACCTTC. Residues: CASSLDMSLDYGYTF.

The CDR3 is CASTHTGNPNYGYTF. The DNA of the CDR3 is TGTGCCAGTACCCACACAGGGAACCCAAACTATGGCTACACCTTC. This sequence joins TRBV19 and TRBJ1-2, with D possibly matching TRBD1 (6 bases). Germline CDR1 reads LNHDA; CDR2 reads SQIVND (reference sequence). CDR3 length equals 15 residues. The V gene lost 7 bases and the J gene lost 2 bases, with 17 bases spanning the gap.

V and J are TRBV2 and TRBJ1-6; D gene unclear. The germline V gene has CDR1 SNHLY and CDR2 FYNNEI. The length of the CDR3 is 15 residues. Trimming took 7 bases from V and 7 from J, leaving 17 bases between them. In DNA, the CDR3 is TGTGCCAGCACCGAACTCGGCTCCGGGAATTCACCCCTCCACTTT. This gives the protein CASTELGSGNSPLHF.